One and the same sample provided the 5 T cell receptor beta chains below, sequenced in a study of shared clonotypes between healthy human individuals. Method: immunoSEQ multiplex PCR; TCRdb's copy keeps in-frame clones and lacks some. The data hold millions of clones, with over 85% observed a single time. Naive CD8 cells lacked CD45RO, underwent positive selection for CCR7 and left out terminally differentiated effector memory CD45RA+ cells. Sequencing was carried out using naive CD8+ T cells sorted from blood. The receptors were gathered from a man aged 18 to 29 in good health.

The chain combines TRBV5-4 with TRBJ2-7; perhaps TRBD1 as D (6 bases). Germline CDR1 and CDR2: SGHNT and YYREEE (reference sequence). V lost 1 base and J lost 5, with 7 bases in between. The CDR3 extends over 12 amino acids. CDR3 sequence: CASSLNRDEQYF. CDR3 bases: TGTGCCAGCAGCTTGAACAGGGACGAGCAGTACTTC.

The chain carries TRBV9 and TRBJ1-5, with D unclear. Germline V gene lookup returns CDR1 SGDLS and CDR2 YYNGEE. V was cut by 5 bases and J by 0 bases, with 9 bases left in between. The CDR3 length is 14 residues. CDR3 in amino acids: CASSEFPSNQPQHF. CDR3 coding DNA: TGTGCCAGCAGTGAGTTCCCTAGCAATCAGCCCCAGCATTTT. Full variable domain (rest looked up from reference TRBV9 and TRBJ1-5): DSGVTQTPKHLITATGQRVTLRCSPRSGDLSVYWYQQSLDQGLQFLIQYYNGEERAKGNILERFSAQQFPDLHSELNLSSLELGDSALYFCASSEFPSNQPQHFGDGTRLSIL.

This chain uses TRBV7-2 with TRBJ2-3; TRBD2 agrees at 7 bases. The V segment lost 5 bases and the J segment 0 bases; nucleotides outside the gene matches: 5. The CDR3 consists of 15 residues. Per the germline V gene, CDR1 is SGHTA and CDR2 is FQGNSA. The CDR3 loop is CASSPDSGSTDTQYF. CDR3 bases: TGTGCCAGCAGCCCCGATAGCGGGAGCACAGATACGCAGTATTTT.

V usage is TRBV5-6 and J usage is TRBJ2-2; maybe TRBD1 (6 bases). Germline CDR1 and CDR2: SGHDT and YYEEEE. This CDR3 is built from 19 residues. V lost 2 bases and J lost 1, with 21 bases in between. The CDR3 here is CASSLGGTRISWNTGELFF. The DNA of the CDR3 is TGTGCCAGCAGCTTAGGGGGAACCCGGATAAGTTGGAACACCGGGGAGCTGTTTTTT.

The J gene is TRBJ2-1, the V gene TRBV5-4; D not resolved. CDR3 length: 15 amino acids. With 4 bases removed from V and 5 bases from J, the gap between germline ends came to 16 bases. The V gene's germline CDR1 is SGHNT and CDR2 YYREEE (reference sequence). The CDR3 sequence is CASSPVGDPNNEQFF. As DNA, the CDR3 is TGTGCCAGCAGCCCAGTGGGCGACCCGAACAATGAGCAGTTCTTC.